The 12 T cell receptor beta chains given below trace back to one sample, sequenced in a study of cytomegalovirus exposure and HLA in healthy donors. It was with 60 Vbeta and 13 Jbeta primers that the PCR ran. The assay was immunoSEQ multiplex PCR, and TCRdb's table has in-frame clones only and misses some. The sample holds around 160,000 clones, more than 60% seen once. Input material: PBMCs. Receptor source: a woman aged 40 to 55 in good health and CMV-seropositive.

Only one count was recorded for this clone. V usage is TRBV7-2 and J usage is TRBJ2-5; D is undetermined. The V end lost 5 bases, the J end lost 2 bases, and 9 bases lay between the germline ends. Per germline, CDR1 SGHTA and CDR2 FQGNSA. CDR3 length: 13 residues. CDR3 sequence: CASSPLLQETQYF. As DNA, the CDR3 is TGTGCCAGCAGCCCCCTTTTACAAGAGACCCAGTACTTC.

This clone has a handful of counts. The CDR3, as DNA: TGTGCCAGCAGCTTCCCGAGATCAACTAATGAAAAACTGTTTTTT. It is translated as CASSFPRSTNEKLFF. This rearrangement joins TRBV7-9 to TRBJ1-4; no reliable D call. V lost 3 bases and J lost 0, with 8 bases in between. Germline assignment: CDR1 SEHNR and CDR2 FQNEAQ (reference sequence). The CDR3 has 15 residues.

The CDR3, as DNA: TGCGCCAGCAGCTTGGAACAGGGACATTCCGATACGCAGTATTTT. This sequence encodes CASSLEQGHSDTQYF. V and J are TRBV5-1 and TRBJ2-3; perhaps TRBD1 as D (6 bases). This CDR3 region has 15 residues. Germline CDR1 and CDR2: SGHRS and YFSETQ. Trimming removed 0 bases from V and 6 bases from J, with 14 bases in between. Full variable domain (missing parts from reference TRBV5-1 and TRBJ2-3): KAGVTQTPRYLIKTRGQQVTLSCSPISGHRSVSWYQQTPGQGLQFLFEYFSETQRNKGNFPGRFSGRQFSNSRSEMNVSTLELGDSALYLCASSLEQGHSDTQYFGPGTRLTVL.

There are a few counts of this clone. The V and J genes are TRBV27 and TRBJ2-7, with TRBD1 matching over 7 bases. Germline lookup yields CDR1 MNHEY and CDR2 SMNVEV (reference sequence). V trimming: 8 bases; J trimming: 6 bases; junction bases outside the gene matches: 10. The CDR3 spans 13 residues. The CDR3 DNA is TGTGCCAGCCGCCTGACAGGGTTGGGCGAGCAGTACTTC. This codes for CASRLTGLGEQYF.

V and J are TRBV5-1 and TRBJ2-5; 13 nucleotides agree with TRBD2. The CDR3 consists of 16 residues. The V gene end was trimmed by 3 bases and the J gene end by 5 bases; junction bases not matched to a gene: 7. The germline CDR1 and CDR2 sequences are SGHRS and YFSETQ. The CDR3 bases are TGCGCCAGCAGCTCCGGGACTAGCGGGATGAGGGAGACCCAGTACTTC. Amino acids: CASSSGTSGMRETQYF.

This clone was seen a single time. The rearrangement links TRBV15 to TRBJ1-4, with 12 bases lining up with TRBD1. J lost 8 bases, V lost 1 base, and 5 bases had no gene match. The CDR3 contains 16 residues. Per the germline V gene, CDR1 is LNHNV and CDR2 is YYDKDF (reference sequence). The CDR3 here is CATSRATGTGGEKLFF. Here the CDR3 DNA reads TGTGCCACCAGCAGAGCGACCGGGACAGGGGGCGAAAAACTGTTTTTT.

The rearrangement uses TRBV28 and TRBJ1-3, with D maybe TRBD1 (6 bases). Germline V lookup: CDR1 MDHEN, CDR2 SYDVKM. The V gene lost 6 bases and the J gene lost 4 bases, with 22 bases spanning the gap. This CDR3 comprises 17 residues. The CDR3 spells CASRLLGGGRSGNTIYF. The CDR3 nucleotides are TGTGCCAGCAGGCTACTGGGGGGGGGCCGTTCAGGAAACACCATATATTTT.

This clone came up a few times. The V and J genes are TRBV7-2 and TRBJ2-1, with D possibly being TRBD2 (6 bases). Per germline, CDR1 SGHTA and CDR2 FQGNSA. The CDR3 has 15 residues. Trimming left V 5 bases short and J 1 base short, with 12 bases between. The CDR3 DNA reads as TGTGCCAGCAGCGAGGACTACCAATCCTACAATGAGCAGTTCTTC. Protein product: CASSEDYQSYNEQFF. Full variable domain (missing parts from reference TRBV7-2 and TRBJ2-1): GAGVSQSPSNKVTEKGKDVELRCDPISGHTALYWYRQSLGQGLEFLIYFQGNSAPDKSGLPSDRFSAERTGGSVSTLTIQRTQQEDSAVYLCASSEDYQSYNEQFFGPGTRLTVL.

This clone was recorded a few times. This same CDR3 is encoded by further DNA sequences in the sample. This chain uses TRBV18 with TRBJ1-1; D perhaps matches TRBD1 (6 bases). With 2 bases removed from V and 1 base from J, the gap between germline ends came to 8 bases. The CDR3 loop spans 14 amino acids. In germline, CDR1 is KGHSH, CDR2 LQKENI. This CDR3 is CASSPTGTNTEAFF. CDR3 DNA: TGTGCCAGCTCACCAACAGGGACGAACACTGAAGCTTTCTTT.

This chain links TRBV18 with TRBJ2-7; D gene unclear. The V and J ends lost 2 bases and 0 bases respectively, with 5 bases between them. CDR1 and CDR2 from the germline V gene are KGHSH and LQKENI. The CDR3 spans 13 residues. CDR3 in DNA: TGTGCCAGCTCACCAATCAGCTCCTACGAGCAGTACTTC. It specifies CASSPISSYEQYF.

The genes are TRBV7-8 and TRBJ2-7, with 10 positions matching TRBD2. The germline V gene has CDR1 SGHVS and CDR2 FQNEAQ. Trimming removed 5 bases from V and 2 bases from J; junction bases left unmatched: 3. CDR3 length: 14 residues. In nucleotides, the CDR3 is TGTGCCAGCAGCCGAACTAGCGGGGCCTACGAGCAGTACTTC. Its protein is CASSRTSGAYEQYF.

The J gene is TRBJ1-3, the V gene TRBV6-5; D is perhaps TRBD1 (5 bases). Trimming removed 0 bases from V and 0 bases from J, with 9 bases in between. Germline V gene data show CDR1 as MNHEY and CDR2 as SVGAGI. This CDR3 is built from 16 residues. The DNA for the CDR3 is TGTGCCAGCAGTTACTCGAGACAGCACTCTGGAAACACCATATATTTT. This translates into CASSYSRQHSGNTIYF.